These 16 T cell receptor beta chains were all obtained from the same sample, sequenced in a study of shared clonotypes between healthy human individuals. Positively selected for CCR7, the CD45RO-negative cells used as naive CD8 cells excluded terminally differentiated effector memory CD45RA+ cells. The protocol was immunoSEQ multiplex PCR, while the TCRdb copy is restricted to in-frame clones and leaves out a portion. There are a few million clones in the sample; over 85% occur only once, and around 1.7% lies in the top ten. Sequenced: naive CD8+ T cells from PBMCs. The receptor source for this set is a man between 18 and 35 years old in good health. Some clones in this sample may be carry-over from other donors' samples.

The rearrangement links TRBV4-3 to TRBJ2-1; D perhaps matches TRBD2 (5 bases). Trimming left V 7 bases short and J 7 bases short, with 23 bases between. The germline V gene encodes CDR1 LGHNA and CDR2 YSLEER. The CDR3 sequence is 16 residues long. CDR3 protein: CASTPTAGPRINEQFF. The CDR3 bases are TGCGCCAGCACCCCCACCGCGGGCCCCAGGATTAATGAGCAGTTCTTC.

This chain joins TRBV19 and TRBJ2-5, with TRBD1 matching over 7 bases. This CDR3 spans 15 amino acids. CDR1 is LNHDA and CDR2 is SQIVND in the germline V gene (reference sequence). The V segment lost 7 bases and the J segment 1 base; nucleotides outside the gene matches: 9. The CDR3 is CASNPRTGLQETQYF. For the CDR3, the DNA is TGTGCCAGTAATCCCAGGACAGGACTCCAAGAGACCCAGTACTTC.

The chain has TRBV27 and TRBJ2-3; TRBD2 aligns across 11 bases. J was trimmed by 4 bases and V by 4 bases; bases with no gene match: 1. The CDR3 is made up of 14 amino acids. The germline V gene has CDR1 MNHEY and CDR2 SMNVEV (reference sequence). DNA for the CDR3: TGTGCCAGCAGTTCACTAGCGGGAGCAGATACGCAGTATTTT. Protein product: CASSSLAGADTQYF.

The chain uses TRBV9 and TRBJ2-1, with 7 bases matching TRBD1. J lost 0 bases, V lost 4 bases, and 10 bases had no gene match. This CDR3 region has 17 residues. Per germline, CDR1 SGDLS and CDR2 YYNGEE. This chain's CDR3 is CASSPRQGLSSYNEQFF. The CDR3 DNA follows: TGTGCCAGCAGCCCTCGACAGGGTTTGAGCTCCTACAATGAGCAGTTCTTC.

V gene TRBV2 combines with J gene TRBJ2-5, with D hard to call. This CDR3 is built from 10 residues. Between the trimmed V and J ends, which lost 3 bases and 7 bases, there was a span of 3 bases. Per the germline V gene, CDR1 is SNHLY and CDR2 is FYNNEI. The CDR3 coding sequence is TGTGCCAGCAGTGAGATGACCCAGTACTTC. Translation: CASSEMTQYF.

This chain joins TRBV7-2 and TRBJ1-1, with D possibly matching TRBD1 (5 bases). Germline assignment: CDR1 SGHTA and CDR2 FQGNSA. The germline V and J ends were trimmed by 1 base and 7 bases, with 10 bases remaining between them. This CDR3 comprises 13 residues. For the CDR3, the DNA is TGTGCCAGCAGCTTAGGTAATAGGGGTGAAGCTTTCTTT. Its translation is CASSLGNRGEAFF.

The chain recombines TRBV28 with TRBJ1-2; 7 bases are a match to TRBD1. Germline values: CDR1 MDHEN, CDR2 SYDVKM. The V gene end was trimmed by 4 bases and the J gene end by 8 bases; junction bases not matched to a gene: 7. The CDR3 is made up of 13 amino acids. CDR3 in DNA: TGTGCCAGCAGTTCCACAGGGGTCACCGGCTACACCTTC. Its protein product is CASSSTGVTGYTF.

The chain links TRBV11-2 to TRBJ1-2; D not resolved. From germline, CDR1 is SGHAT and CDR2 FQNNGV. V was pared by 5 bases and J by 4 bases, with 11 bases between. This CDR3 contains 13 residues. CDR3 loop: CASSHTEGYGYTF. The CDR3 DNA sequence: TGTGCCAGCAGCCATACGGAGGGCTATGGCTACACCTTC. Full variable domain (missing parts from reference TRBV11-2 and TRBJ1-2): EAGVAQSPRYKIIEKRQSVAFWCNPISGHATLYWYQQILGQGPKLLIQFQNNGVVDDSQLPKDRFSAERLKGVDSTLKIQPAKLEDSAVYLCASSHTEGYGYTFGSGTRLTVV.

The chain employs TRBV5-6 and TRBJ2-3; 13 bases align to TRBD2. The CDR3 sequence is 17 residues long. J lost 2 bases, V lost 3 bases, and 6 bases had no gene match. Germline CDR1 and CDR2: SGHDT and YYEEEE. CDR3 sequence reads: CASSSLLAGGLTDTQYF. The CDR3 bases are TGTGCCAGCAGCTCTCTACTAGCGGGAGGGCTCACAGATACGCAGTATTTT. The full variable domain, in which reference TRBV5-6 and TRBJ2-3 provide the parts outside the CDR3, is DAGVTQSPTHLIKTRGQQVTLRCSPKSGHDTVSWYQQALGQGPQFIFQYYEEEERQRGNFPDRFSGHQFPNYSSELNVNALLLGDSALYLCASSSLLAGGLTDTQYFGPGTRLTVL.

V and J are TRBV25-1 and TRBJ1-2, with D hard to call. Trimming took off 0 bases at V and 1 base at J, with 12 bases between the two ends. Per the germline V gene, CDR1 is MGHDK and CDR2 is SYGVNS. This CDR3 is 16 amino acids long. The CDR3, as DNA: TGTGCCAGCAGTGAATATGATACAGAAGTTAACTATGGCTACACCTTC. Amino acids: CASSEYDTEVNYGYTF.

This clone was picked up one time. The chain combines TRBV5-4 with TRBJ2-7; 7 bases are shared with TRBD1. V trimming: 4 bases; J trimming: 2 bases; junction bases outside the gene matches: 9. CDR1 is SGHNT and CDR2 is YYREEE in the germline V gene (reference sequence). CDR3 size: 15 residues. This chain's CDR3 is CASSPPGDSTYEQYF. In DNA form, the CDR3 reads TGTGCCAGCAGCCCCCCAGGGGACAGTACCTACGAGCAGTACTTC.

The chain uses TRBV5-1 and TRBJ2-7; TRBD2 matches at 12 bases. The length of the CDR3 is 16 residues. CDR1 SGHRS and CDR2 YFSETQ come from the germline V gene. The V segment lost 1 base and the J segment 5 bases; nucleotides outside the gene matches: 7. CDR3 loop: CASSLWLAGGSHEQYF. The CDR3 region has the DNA TGCGCCAGCAGCTTGTGGCTAGCGGGAGGGAGCCACGAGCAGTACTTC. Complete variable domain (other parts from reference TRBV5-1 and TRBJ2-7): KAGVTQTPRYLIKTRGQQVTLSCSPISGHRSVSWYQQTPGQGLQFLFEYFSETQRNKGNFPGRFSGRQFSNSRSEMNVSTLELGDSALYLCASSLWLAGGSHEQYFGPGTRLTVT.

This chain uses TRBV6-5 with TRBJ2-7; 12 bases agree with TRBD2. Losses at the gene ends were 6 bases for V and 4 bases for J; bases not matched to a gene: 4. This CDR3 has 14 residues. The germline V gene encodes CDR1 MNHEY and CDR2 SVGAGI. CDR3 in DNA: TGTGCCAGCAGCTCCGGACTAGCGGGATACGAGCAGTACTTC. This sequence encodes CASSSGLAGYEQYF.

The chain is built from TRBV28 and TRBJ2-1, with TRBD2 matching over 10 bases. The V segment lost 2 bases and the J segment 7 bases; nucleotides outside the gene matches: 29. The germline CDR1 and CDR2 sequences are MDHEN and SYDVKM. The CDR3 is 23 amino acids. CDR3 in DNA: TGTGCCAGCAGTTTACCCTCCTTAAACGCTGACCCGGGACTAGCGAGGGCGGGAAATGAGCAGTTCTTC. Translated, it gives CASSLPSLNADPGLARAGNEQFF.

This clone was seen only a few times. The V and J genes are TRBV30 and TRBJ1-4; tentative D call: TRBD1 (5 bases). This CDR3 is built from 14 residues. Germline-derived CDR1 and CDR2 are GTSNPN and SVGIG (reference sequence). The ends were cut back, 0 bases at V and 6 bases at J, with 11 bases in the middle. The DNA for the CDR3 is TGTGCCTGGAGTGTGGGGGACCGGTATGAAAAACTGTTTTTT. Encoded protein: CAWSVGDRYEKLFF.

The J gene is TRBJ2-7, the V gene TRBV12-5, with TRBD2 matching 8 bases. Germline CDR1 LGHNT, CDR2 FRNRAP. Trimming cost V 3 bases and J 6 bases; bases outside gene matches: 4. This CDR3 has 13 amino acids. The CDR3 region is CASGFGTRGEQYF. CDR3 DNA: TGTGCTAGTGGTTTTGGGACTAGAGGCGAGCAGTACTTC.